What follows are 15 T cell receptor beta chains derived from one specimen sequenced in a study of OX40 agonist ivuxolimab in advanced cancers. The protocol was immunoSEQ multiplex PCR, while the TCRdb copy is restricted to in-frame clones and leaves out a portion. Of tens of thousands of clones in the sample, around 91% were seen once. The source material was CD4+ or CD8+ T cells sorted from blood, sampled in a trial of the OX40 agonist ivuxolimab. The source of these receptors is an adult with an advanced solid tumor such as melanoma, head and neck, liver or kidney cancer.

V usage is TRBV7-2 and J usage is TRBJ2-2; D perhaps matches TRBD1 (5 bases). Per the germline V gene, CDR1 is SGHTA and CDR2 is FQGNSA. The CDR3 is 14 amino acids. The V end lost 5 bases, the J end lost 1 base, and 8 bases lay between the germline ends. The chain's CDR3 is CASSQDKNTGELFF. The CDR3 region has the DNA TGTGCCAGCAGCCAGGACAAGAACACCGGGGAGCTGTTTTTT. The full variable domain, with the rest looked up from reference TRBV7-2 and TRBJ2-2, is GAGVSQSPSNKVTEKGKDVELRCDPISGHTALYWYRQSLGQGLEFLIYFQGNSAPDKSGLPSDRFSAERTGGSVSTLTIQRTQQEDSAVYLCASSQDKNTGELFFGEGSRLTVL.

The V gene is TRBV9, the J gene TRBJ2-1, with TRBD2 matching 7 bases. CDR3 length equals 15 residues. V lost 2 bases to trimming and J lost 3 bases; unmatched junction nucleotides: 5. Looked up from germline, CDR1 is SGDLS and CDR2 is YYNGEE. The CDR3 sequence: CASSVVGGSYNEQFF. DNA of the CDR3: TGTGCCAGCAGCGTCGTTGGCGGGAGCTACAATGAGCAGTTCTTC.

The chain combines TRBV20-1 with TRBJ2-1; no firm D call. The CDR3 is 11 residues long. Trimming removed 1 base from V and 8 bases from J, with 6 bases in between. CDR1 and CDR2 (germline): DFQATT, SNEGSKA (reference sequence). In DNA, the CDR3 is TGCAGTGCTAGAGGAGACGATGAGCAGTTCTTC. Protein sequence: CSARGDDEQFF.

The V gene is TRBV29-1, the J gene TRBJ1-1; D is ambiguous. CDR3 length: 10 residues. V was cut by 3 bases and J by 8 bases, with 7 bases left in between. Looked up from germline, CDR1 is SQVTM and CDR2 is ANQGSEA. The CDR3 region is CSVEEGEAFF. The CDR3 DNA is TGCAGCGTTGAGGAAGGGGAAGCTTTCTTT.

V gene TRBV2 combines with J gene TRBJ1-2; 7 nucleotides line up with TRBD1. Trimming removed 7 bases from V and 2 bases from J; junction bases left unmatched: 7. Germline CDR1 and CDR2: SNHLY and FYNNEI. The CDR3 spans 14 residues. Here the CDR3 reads CASNRQGANYGYTF. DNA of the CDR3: TGTGCCAGCAACAGACAGGGTGCCAACTATGGCTACACCTTC.

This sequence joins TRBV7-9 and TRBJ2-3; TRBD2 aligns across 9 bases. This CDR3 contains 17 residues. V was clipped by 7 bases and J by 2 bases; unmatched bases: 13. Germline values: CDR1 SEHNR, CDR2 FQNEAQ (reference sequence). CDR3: CASNRGASGIDTDTQYF. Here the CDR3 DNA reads TGTGCCAGCAACCGGGGGGCTAGCGGGATAGACACAGATACGCAGTATTTT.

The CDR3 spells CASSRASGIETQYF. The CDR3, as DNA: TGTGCCAGCAGCCGGGCTAGCGGGATAGAGACCCAGTACTTC. J is TRBJ2-5 and V is TRBV7-9, with 9 positions matching TRBD2. The CDR3 consists of 14 residues. Germline loops: CDR1 SEHNR, CDR2 FQNEAQ (reference sequence). The J segment lost 4 bases and the V segment lost 5 bases, leaving 5 bases of the junction unmatched.

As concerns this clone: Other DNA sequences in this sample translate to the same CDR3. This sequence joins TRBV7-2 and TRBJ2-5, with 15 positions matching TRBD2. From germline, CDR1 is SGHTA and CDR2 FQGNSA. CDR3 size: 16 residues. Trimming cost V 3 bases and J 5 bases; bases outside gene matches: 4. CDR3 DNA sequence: TGTGCCAGCAGCTTGGGACTAGCGGGAGGTCAGGAGACCCAGTACTTC. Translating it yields CASSLGLAGGQETQYF.

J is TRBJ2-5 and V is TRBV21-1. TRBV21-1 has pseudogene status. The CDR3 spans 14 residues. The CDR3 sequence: CASRGAEFQETQYF. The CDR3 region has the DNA TGTGCCAGCCGAGGGGCGGAGTTCCAAGAGACCCAGTACTTC.

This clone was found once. CDR3 sequence reads: CASSLGGTHTGELFF. In nucleotides, the CDR3 is TGTGCCAGCAGCTTAGGAGGGACTCACACCGGGGAGCTGTTTTTT. The gene calls are TRBV7-2 and TRBJ2-2, with D tentatively TRBD2 (6 bases). The CDR3 totals 15 residues. The germline V and J ends were trimmed by 1 base and 3 bases, with 9 bases remaining between them. Germline CDR1 SGHTA, CDR2 FQGNSA.

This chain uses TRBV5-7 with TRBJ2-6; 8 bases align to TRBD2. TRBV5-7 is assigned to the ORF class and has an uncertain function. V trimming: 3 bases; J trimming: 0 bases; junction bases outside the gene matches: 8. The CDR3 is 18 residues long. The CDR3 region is CASSYPIAGISGANVLTF. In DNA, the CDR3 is TGTGCCAGCAGCTACCCTATAGCGGGAATCTCTGGGGCCAACGTCCTGACTTTC.

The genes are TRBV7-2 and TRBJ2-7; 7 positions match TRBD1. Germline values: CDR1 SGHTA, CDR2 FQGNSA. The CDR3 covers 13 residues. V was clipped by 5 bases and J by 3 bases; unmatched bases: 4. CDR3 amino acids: CASSRDSHYEQYF. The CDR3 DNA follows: TGTGCCAGCAGCCGGGACAGTCACTACGAGCAGTACTTC.

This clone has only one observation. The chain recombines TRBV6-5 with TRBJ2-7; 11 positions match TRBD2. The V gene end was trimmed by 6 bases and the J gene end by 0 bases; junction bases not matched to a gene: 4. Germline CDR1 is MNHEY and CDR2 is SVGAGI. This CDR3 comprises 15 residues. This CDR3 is CASSTTSGSSYEQYF. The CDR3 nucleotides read TGTGCCAGCAGCACCACTAGCGGGAGCTCCTACGAGCAGTACTTC.

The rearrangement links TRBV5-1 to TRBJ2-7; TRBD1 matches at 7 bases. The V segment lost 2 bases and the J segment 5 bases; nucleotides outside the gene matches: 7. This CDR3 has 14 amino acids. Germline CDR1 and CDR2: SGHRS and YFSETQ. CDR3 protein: CASSLDREPHEQYF. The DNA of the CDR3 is TGCGCCAGCAGCTTAGACAGGGAGCCCCACGAGCAGTACTTC.

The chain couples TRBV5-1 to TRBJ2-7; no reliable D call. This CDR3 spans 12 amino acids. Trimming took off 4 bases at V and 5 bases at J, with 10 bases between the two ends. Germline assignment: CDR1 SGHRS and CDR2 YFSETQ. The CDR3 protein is CASSALGNEQYF. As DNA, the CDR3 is TGCGCCAGCAGCGCCCTTGGGAACGAGCAGTACTTC.